This T cell receptor beta chain was obtained from a study of cytomegalovirus exposure and HLA in healthy donors. Overall study results and limits: Data from an earlier analysis indicated that most TCR beta V segments were productive either about 87% or about 30% of the time. Reported performance of the classifier showed diagnosis of cytomegalovirus status with high specificity and sensitivity. CMV serostatus was the sole immune exposure data available.

Remarks on this clone: Its antigen remains unknown.

A multiplex PCR was run with 60 Vbeta primers and 13 Jbeta primers. Sequenced by immunoSEQ multiplex PCR; TCRdb stores in-frame clones only, minus some. Of about 120,000 clones in the sample, about 85% were seen once. The V gene's germline CDR1 is KGHSH and CDR2 LQKENI. V lost 1 base and J lost 7; bases outside the gene matches: 5. This CDR3 has 15 amino acids. The genes are TRBV18 and TRBJ2-1, with 9 bases matching TRBD2. This sequence originates from a man aged 45-65 years in good health and CMV-seronegative. The sequencing input was PBMCs. The DNA for the CDR3 is TGTGCCAGCTCACCACTAGCGGGGGTTCGGAATGAGCAGTTCTTC. It encodes CASSPLAGVRNEQFF.